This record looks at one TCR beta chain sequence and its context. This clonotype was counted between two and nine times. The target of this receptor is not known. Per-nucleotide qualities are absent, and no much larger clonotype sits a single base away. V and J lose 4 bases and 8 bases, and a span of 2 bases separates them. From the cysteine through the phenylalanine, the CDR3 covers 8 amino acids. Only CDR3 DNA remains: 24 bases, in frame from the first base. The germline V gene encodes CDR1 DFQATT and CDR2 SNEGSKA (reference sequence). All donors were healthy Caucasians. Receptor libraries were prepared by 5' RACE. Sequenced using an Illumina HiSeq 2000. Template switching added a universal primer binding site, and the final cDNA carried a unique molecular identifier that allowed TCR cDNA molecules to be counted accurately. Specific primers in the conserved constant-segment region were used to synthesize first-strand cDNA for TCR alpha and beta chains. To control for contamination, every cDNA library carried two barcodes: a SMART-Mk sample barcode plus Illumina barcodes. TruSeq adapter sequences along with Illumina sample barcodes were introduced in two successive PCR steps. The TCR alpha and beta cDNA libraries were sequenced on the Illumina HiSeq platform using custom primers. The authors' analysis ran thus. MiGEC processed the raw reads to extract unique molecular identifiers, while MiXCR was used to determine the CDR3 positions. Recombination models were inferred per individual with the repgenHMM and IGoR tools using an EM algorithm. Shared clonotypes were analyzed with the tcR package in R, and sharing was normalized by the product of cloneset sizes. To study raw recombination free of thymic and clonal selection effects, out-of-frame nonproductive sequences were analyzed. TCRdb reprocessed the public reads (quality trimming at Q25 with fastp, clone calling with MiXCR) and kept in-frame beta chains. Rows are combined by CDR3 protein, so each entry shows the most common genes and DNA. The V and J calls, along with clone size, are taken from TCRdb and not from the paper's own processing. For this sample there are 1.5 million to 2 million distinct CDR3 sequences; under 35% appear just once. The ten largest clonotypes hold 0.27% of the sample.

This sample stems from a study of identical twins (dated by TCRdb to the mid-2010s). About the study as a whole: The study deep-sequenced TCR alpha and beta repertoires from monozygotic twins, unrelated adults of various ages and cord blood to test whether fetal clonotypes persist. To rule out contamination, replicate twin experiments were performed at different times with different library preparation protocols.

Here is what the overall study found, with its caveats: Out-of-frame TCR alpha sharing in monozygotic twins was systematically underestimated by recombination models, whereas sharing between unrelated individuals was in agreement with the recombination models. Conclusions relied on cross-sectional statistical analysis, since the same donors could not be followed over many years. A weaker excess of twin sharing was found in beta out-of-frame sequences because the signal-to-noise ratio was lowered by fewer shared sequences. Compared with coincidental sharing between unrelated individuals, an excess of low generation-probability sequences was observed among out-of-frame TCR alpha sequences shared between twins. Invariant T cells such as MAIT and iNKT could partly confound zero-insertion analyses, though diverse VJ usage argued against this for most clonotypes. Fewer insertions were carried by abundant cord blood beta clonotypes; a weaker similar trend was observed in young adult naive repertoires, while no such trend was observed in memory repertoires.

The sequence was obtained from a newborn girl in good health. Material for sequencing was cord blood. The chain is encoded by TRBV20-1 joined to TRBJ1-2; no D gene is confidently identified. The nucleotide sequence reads TGCAGTGCTAAGGGCTACACCTTC. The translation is CSAKGYTF.